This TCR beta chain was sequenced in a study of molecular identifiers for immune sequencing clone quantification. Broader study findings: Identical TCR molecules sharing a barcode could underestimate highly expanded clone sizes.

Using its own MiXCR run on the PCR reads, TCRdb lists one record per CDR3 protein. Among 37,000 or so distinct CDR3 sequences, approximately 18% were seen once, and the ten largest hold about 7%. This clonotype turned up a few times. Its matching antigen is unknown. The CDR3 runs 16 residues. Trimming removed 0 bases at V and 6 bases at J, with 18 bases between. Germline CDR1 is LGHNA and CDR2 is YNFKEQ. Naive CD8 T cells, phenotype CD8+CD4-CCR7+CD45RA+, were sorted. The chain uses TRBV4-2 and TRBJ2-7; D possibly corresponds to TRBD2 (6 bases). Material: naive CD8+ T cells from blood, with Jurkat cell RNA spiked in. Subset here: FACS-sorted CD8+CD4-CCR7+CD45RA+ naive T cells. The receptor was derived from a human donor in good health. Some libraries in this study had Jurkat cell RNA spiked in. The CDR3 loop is CASSQDRGTNPLEQYF. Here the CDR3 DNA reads TGTGCCAGCAGCCAAGATCGCGGGACCAACCCCCTCGAGCAGTACTTC.